The present entry profiles one TCR beta chain with its context. No antigen is known for it. This CDR3 region has 16 residues. The J segment lost 4 bases and the V segment lost 4 bases, leaving 11 bases of the junction unmatched. Germline values: CDR1 MNHEY, CDR2 SMNVEV (reference sequence). Repertoires were generated with immunoSEQ multiplex PCR, while TCRdb's copy carries only in-frame clones and drops some. The repertoire holds approximately 100,000 clones, with under 90% as singletons. This sample was taken from a study of OX40 agonist ivuxolimab in advanced cancers. The overall study: Two cutaneous melanoma patients and one hepatocellular carcinoma patient, three in all, had partial responses. Study-wide findings and caveats: Both blood CD4+ and CD8+ T cells showed clonal growth by week 6 at 0.1 to 3.0 mg/kg. People who partly responded at 0.1-3.0 mg/kg had some of the least clonal expansion seen.

The specimen was CD4+ or CD8+ T cells sorted from blood, collected in a trial of the OX40 agonist ivuxolimab. The J gene is TRBJ1-1, the V gene TRBV27, with 8 bases lining up with TRBD1. The receptor was isolated from an adult with an advanced solid tumor such as melanoma, head and neck, liver or kidney cancer. This CDR3 reads CASSSDRAPLGTEAFF. DNA for the CDR3: TGTGCCAGCAGTTCGGACAGGGCCCCCCTGGGCACTGAAGCTTTCTTT.